One and the same sample provided the 18 T cell receptor beta chains below, sequenced in a study of cytomegalovirus exposure and HLA in healthy donors. PCR employed 60 Vbeta and 13 Jbeta primers. This table comes from immunoSEQ multiplex PCR, and its TCRdb copy is limited to in-frame clones, with some not included. The sample includes some 110,000 clones, 74% of them seen just once. Sequencing used PBMCs. The origin of the receptors is a woman aged 45-59 years in good health and CMV-seropositive.

V is TRBV27 and J is TRBJ1-4; D not resolved. The CDR3 has 11 amino acids. Germline V gene sequence: CDR1 MNHEY, CDR2 SMNVEV (reference sequence). Deletions cut 8 bases from V and 4 bases from J, with 5 bases between. CDR3 protein: CASRLNEKLFF. DNA for the CDR3: TGTGCCAGCCGACTTAATGAAAAACTGTTTTTT.

The rearrangement links TRBV5-4 to TRBJ2-4; TRBD2 agrees at 10 bases. The CDR3 is 14 amino acids. Per germline, CDR1 SGHNT and CDR2 YYREEE (reference sequence). The CDR3: CATQAGGPKNIQYF. The CDR3 region has the DNA TGTGCTACCCAAGCGGGGGGGCCCAAAAACATTCAGTACTTC.

J is TRBJ2-5 and V is TRBV2; tentatively, D is TRBD1 (7 bases). The CDR3 has 13 amino acids. V was cut by 8 bases and J by 3 bases, with 13 bases left in between. Germline V gene sequence: CDR1 SNHLY, CDR2 FYNNEI. The chain's CDR3 is CASGGTEKETQYF. DNA of the CDR3: TGTGCCAGCGGGGGGACAGAAAAAGAGACCCAGTACTTC.

The V call is TRBV5-4, the J call TRBJ2-1, with TRBD1 matching over 7 bases. Germline CDR1 and CDR2: SGHNT and YYREEE (reference sequence). The CDR3 covers 15 residues. V trimming: 4 bases; J trimming: 0 bases; junction bases outside the gene matches: 4. CDR3 amino acids: CASSLPGGSYNEQFF. CDR3 nucleotides: TGTGCCAGCAGCCTGCCAGGGGGCTCCTACAATGAGCAGTTCTTC.

This clone was observed once. The chain uses TRBV5-1 and TRBJ1-4, with a possible D match to TRBD1 (5 bases). V was cut by 0 bases and J by 8 bases, with 20 bases left in between. The CDR3 is made up of 17 amino acids. Germline assignment: CDR1 SGHRS and CDR2 YFSETQ. CDR3 DNA: TGCGCCAGCAGCTTGGGGGCAGGGCCTAGTCTTTTGGAAAAACTGTTTTTT. This sequence encodes CASSLGAGPSLLEKLFF.

This clone occurred many times. The chain has TRBV4-2 and TRBJ2-6; D is undetermined. CDR3 length: 16 residues. V gave up 0 bases and J gave up 0 bases, with 6 bases separating them. Germline lookup yields CDR1 LGHNA and CDR2 YNFKEQ. CDR3 sequence: CASSQDISSGANVLTF. The CDR3 DNA reads TGTGCCAGCAGCCAAGATATCTCCTCTGGGGCCAACGTCCTGACTTTC.

This chain uses TRBV29-1 with TRBJ2-7; a possible D gene is TRBD2 (7 bases). CDR1 is SQVTM and CDR2 is ANQGSEA in the germline V gene. CDR3 size: 13 residues. The V gene lost 7 bases and the J gene lost 5 bases, with 18 bases spanning the gap. In DNA form, the CDR3 reads TGCAGCGCCCAACGCGGGGGCGGGCACGAGCAGTACTTC. This translates into CSAQRGGGHEQYF.

This chain joins TRBV15 and TRBJ1-2; D not resolved. V lost 0 bases to trimming and J lost 5 bases, with 16 bases between them. The CDR3 extends over 16 amino acids. In germline, CDR1 is LNHNV, CDR2 YYDKDF (reference sequence). This chain's CDR3 is CATSRDGFQARYGYTF. CDR3 in DNA: TGTGCCACCAGCAGAGATGGGTTTCAGGCCAGGTATGGCTACACCTTC.

This chain connects TRBV7-2 to TRBJ1-5; tentatively, D is TRBD1 (5 bases). CDR3 length: 15 residues. Germline V lookup: CDR1 SGHTA, CDR2 FQGNSA. V dropped 7 bases and J dropped 1 base, with 14 bases sitting between them. This CDR3 reads CASTEMGGSNQPQHF. In DNA, the CDR3 is TGTGCCAGCACCGAAATGGGGGGAAGCAATCAGCCCCAGCATTTT.

The chain recombines TRBV4-2 with TRBJ2-5; the match to TRBD2 covers 14 bases. Germline V gene lookup returns CDR1 LGHNA and CDR2 YNFKEQ. This CDR3 spans 16 amino acids. The ends lost 1 base at V and 2 bases at J; junction bases unmatched: 0. CDR3 region: CASSQGLAGGQETQYF. As DNA, the CDR3 is TGTGCCAGCAGCCAAGGACTAGCGGGGGGGCAAGAGACCCAGTACTTC.

This chain links TRBV28 with TRBJ2-5; D remains ambiguous. Judging by the DNA end, TRBJ2-7 fits better; the J call may be wrong. CDR1 is MDHEN, CDR2 SYDVKM, per germline. CDR3 size: 13 residues. DNA for the CDR3: TGTGCCAGCAGTTTACCCACTCCATACGAGCAGTACTTC. This sequence encodes CASSLPTPYEQYF.

V and J are TRBV7-3 and TRBJ2-7, with 7 bases identical to TRBD1. This CDR3 has 13 amino acids. The germline V gene encodes CDR1 SGHTA and CDR2 FQGTGA. The V and J ends lost 4 bases and 5 bases, in that order; junction bases with no gene match: 5. The CDR3 protein is CASSSGTVHEQYF. The CDR3 DNA follows: TGTGCCAGCAGCTCCGGGACAGTCCACGAGCAGTACTTC.

CDR3 sequence reads: CASSDGGKAFF. CDR3 sequence (DNA): TGTGCCAGCAGCGACGGAGGGAAAGCTTTCTTT. This chain connects TRBV9 to TRBJ1-1, with D unresolved. Trimming stripped 3 bases from V and 9 bases from J, with 9 bases between. This CDR3 has 11 residues. In germline, CDR1 is SGDLS, CDR2 YYNGEE.

The CDR3: CASSLDRGSYGYTF. CDR3 nucleotide sequence: TGTGCCAGCAGCTTAGACAGGGGATCCTATGGCTACACCTTC. This chain uses TRBV7-8 with TRBJ1-2, with 7 bases identical to TRBD1. Germline V gene sequence: CDR1 SGHVS, CDR2 FQNEAQ. This CDR3 is built from 14 residues. Trimming at V came to 1 base and at J to 4 bases, leaving 3 bases not matched to a gene.

The chain carries TRBV30 and TRBJ2-3; 8 nucleotides agree with TRBD1. Germline loops: CDR1 GTSNPN, CDR2 SVGIG (reference sequence). Trimming cost V 4 bases and J 3 bases; bases outside gene matches: 3. The CDR3 consists of 13 residues. For the CDR3, the DNA is TGTGCCTGGACCAGGGGGCTAACAGATACGCAGTATTTT. Translated: CAWTRGLTDTQYF.

The chain carries TRBV13 and TRBJ1-1; no clear D. Germline V CDR1 and CDR2: PRHDT, FYEKMQ (reference sequence). This CDR3 has 12 amino acids. Trimming pared 2 bases from V and 9 bases from J, leaving 10 bases between. For the CDR3, the DNA is TGTGCCAGCAGCTTAAACGGGGATAAAGCTTTCTTT. This codes for CASSLNGDKAFF.

The J gene is TRBJ2-7, the V gene TRBV4-1; TRBD1 agrees at 8 bases. Trimming cost V 2 bases and J 7 bases; bases outside gene matches: 10. CDR1 is MGHRA, CDR2 YSYEKL, per germline. The length of the CDR3 is 15 residues. In DNA, the CDR3 is TGCGCCAGCAGCCAATCCCCCGGGACAGGAGGAGAGCAGTACTTC. Translated: CASSQSPGTGGEQYF.

This chain uses TRBV6-1 with TRBJ1-2; TRBD1 might be the D (5 bases). The CDR3 contains 14 residues. V lost 4 bases to trimming and J lost 4 bases, with 13 bases between them. The germline CDR1 and CDR2 sequences are MNHNS and SASEGT. The DNA for the CDR3 is TGTGCCAGCAGTGGGATAGGGGTCGGCTATGGCTACACCTTC. It codes for CASSGIGVGYGYTF.